This T cell receptor beta chain is drawn from a study of blood T cells in healthy people across ages. Overall study results and limits: PBMC samples, being unsorted, prevented any conclusive comparison of naive and antigen-experienced cells. Whereas aged donors had fewer naive CD4+ cells, long-lived donors had more of them and higher diversity. The donors' CMV status was not determined, possibly confounding changes in expanded clonotypes.

On this clonotype: Its target is not known.

It was with a sample-barcoded 5' primer and a J-beta primer mix that a second PCR of roughly 7 to 12 cycles was run. TCRdb re-derived calls from the 5' RACE reads in MiXCR, one entry per CDR3 protein. The sample has 700,000 to 850,000 distinct CDR3 sequences; around 36% are singletons. Germline V lookup: CDR1 MGHRA, CDR2 YSYEKL. The length of the CDR3 is 15 residues. The V segment lost 3 bases and the J segment 11 bases; nucleotides outside the gene matches: 12. The sequence was collected from a man in his late teens or twenties in good health. Sequences were obtained from blood. The chain uses TRBV4-1 and TRBJ2-5, with 10 bases matching TRBD1. The CDR3 reads CASSQRQGAGNEQYF. The CDR3 region has the DNA TGCGCCAGCAGCCAGCGACAGGGGGCTGGGAATGAGCAGTACTTC.